Listed below are T cell receptor beta chains from one sample, sequenced in a study of human T cells and chemical hapten exposure. TCRdb recomputed calls from the RACE reads with MiXCR, one row per CDR3 protein. The profile shows about 380,000 distinct CDR3 sequences, 4.5% to 6% of them singletons. The source material was whole blood, sampled in connection with sensitization to the hapten diphenylcyclopropenone (DPC). These TCRs come from a woman in her fifties or sixties with alopecia areata. Some clones in this sample may be carry-over from other donors' samples. CDR3s include the opening cysteine and the closing phenylalanine or tryptophan. Fields, in order: J gene, V gene, CDR3 length, clone size, D gene, CDR3 protein, CDR3 DNA. A D gene is named only where the DNA matches it firmly. Clone size is not always given. Where it is, it says once, few, many or a class for expanded clones.

j_gene: TRBJ1-1; v_gene: TRBV5-1; len: 12; abundance: few; d_gene: .; CDR3aa: CASSQSHTEAFF; CDR3nt: TGCGCCAGCAGCCAAAGCCACACTGAAGCTTTCTTT
j_gene: TRBJ1-6; v_gene: TRBV29-1; len: 14; abundance: many; d_gene: TRBD1; CDR3aa: CSVALRGPNSPLHF; CDR3nt: TGCAGCGTCGCCCTCAGGGGGCCAAATTCACCCCTCCACTTT
j_gene: TRBJ2-1; v_gene: TRBV4-1; len: 16; abundance: few; d_gene: TRBD1; CDR3aa: CASSQGTGGFYNEQFF; CDR3nt: TGCGCCAGCAGCCAAGGTACAGGGGGCTTCTACAATGAGCAGTTCTTC
j_gene: TRBJ2-3; v_gene: TRBV10-2; len: 14; abundance: few; d_gene: .; CDR3aa: CATAWGPSTDTQYF; CDR3nt: TGCGCCACAGCTTGGGGGCCTAGCACAGATACGCAGTATTTT
j_gene: TRBJ1-5; v_gene: TRBV27; len: 14; abundance: many; d_gene: .; CDR3aa: CASRLGVSNQPQHF; CDR3nt: TGTGCCAGCAGATTGGGAGTTAGCAATCAGCCCCAGCATTTT
j_gene: TRBJ1-1; v_gene: TRBV6-1; len: 15; abundance: few; d_gene: .; CDR3aa: CASESADSLNTEAFF; CDR3nt: TGTGCCAGCGAGAGTGCAGACAGTTTGAACACTGAAGCTTTCTTT
j_gene: TRBJ1-5; v_gene: TRBV6-2/TRBV6-3; len: 15; abundance: many; d_gene: .; CDR3aa: CASSYSAPGNQPQHF; CDR3nt: TGTGCCAGCAGTTACTCGGCGCCAGGCAATCAGCCCCAGCATTTT
j_gene: TRBJ2-5; v_gene: TRBV7-2; len: 15; abundance: many; d_gene: TRBD2; CDR3aa: CASSSSGSGVGTQYF; CDR3nt: TGTGCCAGCAGCTCCAGCGGGAGTGGCGTGGGGACCCAGTACTTC
j_gene: TRBJ1-2; v_gene: TRBV20-1; len: 14; abundance: few; d_gene: TRBD1; CDR3aa: CSAARTGGLYGYTF; CDR3nt: TGCAGTGCCGCCCGGACAGGGGGCCTCTATGGCTACACCTTC
j_gene: TRBJ2-7; v_gene: TRBV10-1; len: 14; abundance: .; d_gene: .; CDR3aa: CASNGVWSSYEQYF; CDR3nt: TGCGCCAGCAACGGTGTCTGGAGCTCCTACGAGCAGTACTTC
j_gene: TRBJ2-3; v_gene: TRBV4-2; len: 16; abundance: few; d_gene: .; CDR3aa: CASSQDWARSTDTQYF; CDR3nt: TGTGCCAGCAGCCAAGATTGGGCTAGGAGCACAGATACGCAGTATTTT
j_gene: TRBJ1-1; v_gene: TRBV3-1; len: 14; abundance: few; d_gene: .; CDR3aa: CASSQLDVGTEAFF; CDR3nt: TGTGCCAGCAGCCAACTGGACGTTGGGACTGAAGCTTTCTTT
j_gene: TRBJ1-2; v_gene: TRBV2; len: 15; abundance: many; d_gene: .; CDR3aa: CASSEGSGPNYGYTF; CDR3nt: TGTGCCAGCAGTGAAGGGTCAGGCCCGAATTATGGCTACACCTTC
j_gene: TRBJ1-2; v_gene: TRBV5-6; len: 15; abundance: many; d_gene: .; CDR3aa: CASSYTGTTNYGYTF; CDR3nt: TGTGCCAGCAGCTATACCGGGACAACTAACTATGGCTACACCTTC
j_gene: TRBJ2-2; v_gene: TRBV28; len: 15; abundance: many; d_gene: .; CDR3aa: CASSLYVLAGGELFF; CDR3nt: TGTGCCAGCAGTTTGTACGTGTTGGCGGGCGGGGAGCTGTTTTTT
j_gene: TRBJ2-7; v_gene: TRBV9; len: 14; abundance: many; d_gene: .; CDR3aa: CASSGEGGRGEQYF; CDR3nt: TGTGCCAGCAGCGGGGAAGGTGGTCGGGGCGAGCAGTACTTC
j_gene: TRBJ2-3; v_gene: TRBV29-1; len: 14; abundance: .; d_gene: .; CDR3aa: CSVAGVGGEGTQYF; CDR3nt: TGCAGCGTTGCCGGGGTTGGGGGAGAGGGAACGCAGTATTTT
j_gene: TRBJ1-4; v_gene: TRBV6-5; len: 16; abundance: .; d_gene: TRBD1; CDR3aa: CATSKKGGASNEKLFF; CDR3nt: TGTGCCACCTCCAAGAAAGGGGGCGCTTCTAATGAAAAACTGTTTTTT
j_gene: TRBJ1-5; v_gene: TRBV13; len: 12; abundance: .; d_gene: .; CDR3aa: CASKGVHQPQHF; CDR3nt: TGTGCCAGCAAAGGGGTGCATCAGCCCCAGCATTTT
j_gene: TRBJ1-1; v_gene: TRBV27; len: 18; abundance: few; d_gene: .; CDR3aa: CASSPREGRSHLNTEAFF; CDR3nt: TGTGCCAGCAGTCCCCGTGAAGGGAGGTCCCATTTGAACACTGAAGCTTTCTTT
j_gene: TRBJ2-7; v_gene: TRBV3-1; len: 15; abundance: few; d_gene: TRBD1; CDR3aa: CASSQHDRGYYEQYF; CDR3nt: TGTGCCAGCAGCCAACATGACAGGGGGTACTACGAGCAGTACTTC
j_gene: TRBJ2-7; v_gene: TRBV28; len: 16; abundance: many; d_gene: TRBD1; CDR3aa: CASSFLTGVTGYEQYF; CDR3nt: TGTGCCAGCAGTTTCCTCACAGGGGTGACAGGCTACGAGCAGTACTTC
j_gene: TRBJ2-3; v_gene: TRBV3-1; len: 15; abundance: .; d_gene: .; CDR3aa: CASSPQGTDTDTQYF; CDR3nt: TGTGCCAGCAGCCCTCAGGGGACCGACACAGATACGCAGTATTTT
j_gene: TRBJ1-2; v_gene: TRBV12-3/TRBV12-4; len: 14; abundance: few; d_gene: TRBD1; CDR3aa: CASSVGTEYYGYTF; CDR3nt: TGTGCCAGCAGTGTAGGGACAGAATACTATGGCTACACCTTC
j_gene: TRBJ2-2; v_gene: TRBV5-1; len: 15; abundance: many; d_gene: TRBD1; CDR3aa: CASTQTGPNTGELFF; CDR3nt: TGCGCCAGCACCCAGACAGGGCCGAACACCGGGGAGCTGTTTTTT
j_gene: TRBJ2-3; v_gene: TRBV29-1; len: 13; abundance: many; d_gene: TRBD1; CDR3aa: CSVQTGSGDTQYF; CDR3nt: TGCAGCGTTCAGACAGGGTCTGGGGATACGCAGTATTTT
j_gene: TRBJ2-2; v_gene: TRBV10-2; len: 13; abundance: .; d_gene: .; CDR3aa: CASSLSYTGELFF; CDR3nt: TGCGCCAGCAGCCTAAGCTACACCGGGGAGCTGTTTTTT
j_gene: TRBJ1-3; v_gene: TRBV6-5; len: 14; abundance: .; d_gene: .; CDR3aa: CASSHGSRGNTIYF; CDR3nt: TGTGCCAGCAGCCACGGAAGTAGAGGAAACACCATATATTTT
j_gene: TRBJ1-1; v_gene: TRBV12-3/TRBV12-4; len: 15; abundance: many; d_gene: .; CDR3aa: CASSLMTGGGTEAFF; CDR3nt: TGTGCCAGCAGTTTAATGACAGGAGGAGGCACTGAAGCTTTCTTT
j_gene: TRBJ2-3; v_gene: TRBV7-2; len: 17; abundance: .; d_gene: TRBD1; CDR3aa: CASSKGGRGPSTDTQYF; CDR3nt: TGTGCCAGCAGCAAAGGGGGCAGGGGGCCTAGCACAGATACGCAGTATTTT
j_gene: TRBJ1-2; v_gene: TRBV3-1; len: 17; abundance: many; d_gene: TRBD1; CDR3aa: CASSQGLSGQGDYGYTF; CDR3nt: TGTGCCAGCAGCCAAGGTTTAAGTGGACAGGGAGACTATGGCTACACCTTC
j_gene: TRBJ2-7; v_gene: TRBV29-1; len: 13; abundance: .; d_gene: TRBD1; CDR3aa: CSITTGGGYEQYF; CDR3nt: TGCAGCATCACGACAGGGGGGGGATACGAGCAGTACTTC